These 2 T cell receptor beta chains came from one sample sequenced in a study of cytomegalovirus exposure and HLA in healthy donors. The study ran its PCR with 60 Vbeta and 13 Jbeta primers. Only in-frame clones appear in the TCRdb table, and some are missing; sequencing was by immunoSEQ multiplex PCR. The sample has under 110,000 clones, roughly 82% seen once. Sequenced: PBMCs. These receptors were taken from a male donor in good health and CMV-seropositive.

The V call is TRBV28, the J call TRBJ1-6, with a tentative D call TRBD1 (6 bases). Trimming removed 6 bases at V and 10 bases at J, with 19 bases between. Germline V gene sequence: CDR1 MDHEN, CDR2 SYDVKM. The CDR3 loop spans 15 amino acids. The CDR3: CASRTPQGLLSPLHF. The CDR3 DNA sequence: TGTGCCAGCAGGACCCCACAGGGCCTATTGTCACCCCTCCACTTT.

V and J are TRBV4-3 and TRBJ1-5, with 8 bases lining up with TRBD1. Germline assignment: CDR1 LGHNA and CDR2 YSLEER. J lost 7 bases, V lost 0 bases, and 11 bases had no gene match. The CDR3 extends over 17 amino acids. The CDR3 protein is CASSQDSTGGVSQPQHF. DNA of the CDR3: TGCGCCAGCAGCCAAGATTCCACAGGGGGAGTATCACAGCCCCAGCATTTT.